Reported below is one T cell receptor (beta chain). Participants were placed into cohorts based on the clinical history they reported. There are 14 residues in the CDR3. Trimming took 0 bases from V and 5 from J, leaving 11 bases between them. Germline V gene sequence: CDR1 SGDLS, CDR2 YYNGEE. This sample is part of a study of blood T cell repertoires in COVID-19. Overall study: Samples taken during acute and convalescent COVID-19 were collected in the United States, Italy and Spain.

In the study's own analysis: Estimated nucleated cell counts came from reference gene primer amplification. Clones were sequenced by immunoSEQ multiplex PCR, and TCRdb holds only the in-frame ones, with some missing. V and J calls and clone size come straight from that table; D and trimming were deduced from the DNA. The sample has approximately 230,000 clones, 80% to 90% seen once. This sequence was found in a man in his forties who had recovered from COVID-19. Material: PBMCs or T cells enriched from blood (not recorded which). The chain joins TRBV9 to TRBJ1-2; D perhaps matches TRBD1 (5 bases). The CDR3 region has the DNA TGTGCCAGCAGCGTAGTTTCGGGGGTTTATGGCTACACCTTC. Translating it yields CASSVVSGVYGYTF.